This passage covers 31 T cell receptor beta chains from one sample sequenced in a study of cytomegalovirus exposure and HLA in healthy donors. Vbeta (60) and Jbeta (13) primers were used in the PCR. Data came from immunoSEQ multiplex PCR; TCRdb stores just in-frame clones and leaves some out. The sample lists approximately 150,000 clones; around four fifths were seen once. Sequences were obtained from PBMCs. These receptors all come from a male donor in good health and CMV-seronegative.

This sequence joins TRBV7-9 and TRBJ1-2; D call uncertain. The V gene's germline CDR1 is SEHNR and CDR2 FQNEAQ (reference sequence). The CDR3 runs to 14 residues. Trimming stripped 2 bases from V and 0 bases from J, with 7 bases between. CDR3 DNA: TGTGCCAGCAGCTTAATCGCAGCTAACTATGGCTACACCTTC. It codes for CASSLIAANYGYTF. Full variable domain (missing parts from reference TRBV7-9 and TRBJ1-2): DTGVSQNPRHKITKRGQNVTFRCDPISEHNRLYWYRQTLGQGPEFLTYFQNEAQLEKSRLLSDRFSAERPKGSFSTLEIQRTEQGDSAMYLCASSLIAANYGYTFGSGTRLTVV.

V is TRBV4-3 and J is TRBJ1-4; 8 bases are a match to TRBD1. The CDR3 extends over 15 amino acids. J was trimmed by 1 base and V by 6 bases; bases with no gene match: 4. Germline-derived CDR1 and CDR2 are LGHNA and YSLEER. CDR3 nucleotide sequence: TGCGCCAGCAGGAACAGGGGGGTAACTAATGAAAAACTGTTTTTT. It specifies CASRNRGVTNEKLFF.

V gene TRBV19 combines with J gene TRBJ2-1; D unclear. Germline CDR1 reads LNHDA; CDR2 reads SQIVND (reference sequence). V dropped 7 bases and J dropped 0 bases, with 7 bases sitting between them. The CDR3 sequence is 13 residues long. The CDR3 bases are TGTGCCAGTAACTCGTACTCCTACAATGAGCAGTTCTTC. Translated, it gives CASNSYSYNEQFF.

Points on this clone: Germline is not matched at one junction end, which may reflect a read error. Different DNA sequences within this sample yield the same CDR3. Written as DNA, the CDR3 is TGCGCCAGCAGTGAATGGGCGGGCCCTTCCTACAATGAGCAGTTCTTC. Translation gives CASSEWAGPSYNEQFF. The V gene is TRBV25-1, the J gene TRBJ2-1; D perhaps matches TRBD2 (5 bases). The CDR3 contains 16 residues. Germline loops: CDR1 MGHDK, CDR2 SYGVNS.

CDR3 DNA sequence: TGTGCCAGCAGCCTCCGGACAGACCCAAAAGGAAACACCATATATTTT. Translation gives CASSLRTDPKGNTIYF. The chain combines TRBV9 with TRBJ1-3; weak D call: TRBD1 (6 bases). The CDR3 spans 16 residues. Germline lookup yields CDR1 SGDLS and CDR2 YYNGEE. The ends were cut back, 4 bases at V and 4 bases at J, with 18 bases in the middle.

The chain carries TRBV11-2 and TRBJ2-1, with 12 positions matching TRBD2. The junction had 12 bases not matched to a gene; V was cut back by 5 bases and J by 7 bases. In germline, CDR1 is SGHAT, CDR2 FQNNGV. The CDR3 is made up of 17 amino acids. DNA for the CDR3: TGTGCCAGCAGCCTCAATGGACTAGCGGGATTCGGTAATGAGCAGTTCTTC. Translated, it gives CASSLNGLAGFGNEQFF. The full variable domain, completed using reference TRBV11-2 and TRBJ2-1, is EAGVAQSPRYKIIEKRQSVAFWCNPISGHATLYWYQQILGQGPKLLIQFQNNGVVDDSQLPKDRFSAERLKGVDSTLKIQPAKLEDSAVYLCASSLNGLAGFGNEQFFGPGTRLTVL.

The chain carries TRBV28 and TRBJ1-4, with D tentatively TRBD1 (5 bases). CDR1 is MDHEN, CDR2 SYDVKM, per germline. Trimming cost V 0 bases and J 7 bases, with 21 bases left between them. CDR3 length: 18 amino acids. DNA of the CDR3: TGTGCCAGCAGTTTATGGCCCAGGTCGGGGGAAGGTCGTGAAAAACTGTTTTTT. Translating gives CASSLWPRSGEGREKLFF.

The chain uses TRBV7-9 and TRBJ2-1; the D is unclear. The germline V gene has CDR1 SEHNR and CDR2 FQNEAQ (reference sequence). V was shortened by 3 bases and J by 7 bases, with 4 bases between the two germline ends. This CDR3 has 11 amino acids. The DNA for the CDR3 is TGTGCCAGCAGCTTTAAAAATGAGCAGTTCTTC. Translating it yields CASSFKNEQFF.

The rearrangement joins TRBV10-3 to TRBJ2-5; 8 bases match TRBD2. The length of the CDR3 is 16 residues. With V trimmed by 0 bases and J by 4 bases, 7 bases remained unmatched. From germline, CDR1 is ENHRY and CDR2 SYGVKD. The CDR3 region has the DNA TGTGCCATCAGTGAGTCCAACGGGAGGGCCTTAGAGACCCAGTACTTC. Its protein is CAISESNGRALETQYF.

The V gene is TRBV7-3, the J gene TRBJ1-1, with D possibly matching TRBD1 (6 bases). The CDR3 spans 15 residues. The V end was cut by 3 bases, the J end by 5 bases, with 16 bases between. Germline values: CDR1 SGHTA, CDR2 FQGTGA. In nucleotides, the CDR3 is TGTGCCAGCAGCTTTAAACCGGGGGGCAGGACTGAAGCTTTCTTT. Its translation: CASSFKPGGRTEAFF.

The chain carries TRBV6-1 and TRBJ2-1, with TRBD2 matching over 11 bases. The CDR3 totals 18 residues. The germline V gene has CDR1 MNHNS and CDR2 SASEGT. Trimming cost V 0 bases and J 7 bases; bases outside gene matches: 11. The CDR3 sequence is CASSEALTSGGKPNEQFF. CDR3 nucleotide sequence: TGTGCCAGCAGTGAAGCGCTTACTAGCGGGGGAAAACCTAATGAGCAGTTCTTC.

CDR3: CAISESTRTGANTQYF. As DNA, the CDR3 is TGTGCCATCAGTGAGTCTACTAGGACAGGGGCCAATACGCAGTATTTT. The V call is TRBV10-3, the J call TRBJ2-3; 9 bases line up with TRBD1. CDR1 ENHRY and CDR2 SYGVKD come from the germline V gene. The CDR3 extends over 16 amino acids. With V trimmed by 0 bases and J by 7 bases, 8 bases remained unmatched.

This rearrangement joins TRBV5-1 to TRBJ1-2; D is possibly TRBD1 (5 bases). Trimming shortened V by 1 base and J by 7 bases, and 17 bases separated the two germline ends. This CDR3 contains 15 residues. Germline loops: CDR1 SGHRS, CDR2 YFSETQ. In DNA, the CDR3 is TGCGCCAGCAGCTTGACGGACACCCTGGATGGTGGCTACACCTTC. Translated: CASSLTDTLDGGYTF.

The chain recombines TRBV30 with TRBJ1-6, with D hard to call. The CDR3 covers 14 residues. Germline values: CDR1 GTSNPN, CDR2 SVGIG (reference sequence). The V end lost 4 bases, the J end lost 5 bases, and 12 bases lay between the germline ends. The chain's CDR3 is CAWIPGLHNSPLHF. For the CDR3, the DNA is TGTGCCTGGATCCCAGGACTCCATAATTCACCCCTCCACTTT.

This clone was seen a single time. The rearrangement uses TRBV19 and TRBJ2-2; tentative D call: TRBD1 (6 bases). This CDR3 has 17 residues. Germline values: CDR1 LNHDA, CDR2 SQIVND (reference sequence). Trimming removed 1 base at V and 1 base at J, with 13 bases between. CDR3 DNA sequence: TGTGCCAGTAGTATAGGTTTGGGGGCTCAGAACACCGGGGAGCTGTTTTTT. Encoded protein: CASSIGLGAQNTGELFF.

This rearrangement joins TRBV9 to TRBJ2-3, with D tentatively TRBD1 (5 bases). With 3 bases removed from V and 5 bases from J, the gap between germline ends came to 19 bases. The CDR3 loop spans 16 amino acids. The germline gives CDR1 SGDLS, CDR2 YYNGEE. The CDR3: CASSGWGGTREDTQYF. DNA for the CDR3: TGTGCCAGCAGCGGATGGGGCGGCACACGAGAAGATACGCAGTATTTT.

The table lists this clone with a count of one. The CDR3 loop is CASSSRDREGTEAFF. The CDR3 nucleotides are TGTGCCAGCAGTTCCCGGGACAGGGAAGGCACTGAAGCTTTCTTT. V is TRBV28 and J is TRBJ1-1; 9 nucleotides match TRBD1. CDR1 is MDHEN, CDR2 SYDVKM, per germline. V was clipped by 4 bases and J by 4 bases; unmatched bases: 7. The CDR3 contains 15 residues.

The chain couples TRBV21-1 to TRBJ1-2; TRBD1, the D gene given by the table, was not confirmed from the DNA. TRBV21-1 is designated a pseudogene. The CDR3 is made up of 17 amino acids. CDR3 DNA sequence: TGTGCCAGCACCCCCTGGACAGGGTGGGGACTTTGCTATGGCTACACCTTC. Protein product: CASTPWTGWGLCYGYTF.

J is TRBJ2-1 and V is TRBV2, with TRBD1 matching over 7 bases. The CDR3 loop spans 15 amino acids. Per the germline V gene, CDR1 is SNHLY and CDR2 is FYNNEI. The V segment lost 6 bases and the J segment 5 bases; nucleotides outside the gene matches: 10. CDR3 loop: CASSDRAKWDNEQFF. The CDR3 coding sequence is TGTGCCAGCAGCGACAGGGCCAAATGGGACAATGAGCAGTTCTTC.

The CDR3 sequence: CASSIGMRNEQFF. Written as DNA, the CDR3 is TGTGCCAGTAGTATCGGTATGAGAAATGAGCAGTTCTTC. The chain recombines TRBV19 with TRBJ2-1; no firm D call. The CDR3 covers 13 residues. The V and J ends lost 3 bases and 7 bases respectively, with 10 bases between them. Germline V gives CDR1 LNHDA, CDR2 SQIVND (reference sequence).

The chain recombines TRBV2 with TRBJ1-2, with no clear D. The germline CDR1 and CDR2 sequences are SNHLY and FYNNEI. Between the trimmed V and J ends, which lost 10 bases and 8 bases, there was a span of 14 bases. The length of the CDR3 is 11 residues. CDR3 residues: CANLGVGGYTF. CDR3 nucleotides: TGTGCCAACCTCGGAGTAGGAGGCTACACCTTC.

This clone has a single count. This chain connects TRBV7-9 to TRBJ2-7; possible D gene TRBD2, 5 bases. Germline lookup yields CDR1 SEHNR and CDR2 FQNEAQ (reference sequence). CDR3 length: 14 residues. V lost 7 bases, J lost 5 bases, and 18 bases lay in between. The CDR3 loop reads CASTSRGRRHEQYF. The CDR3 DNA is TGTGCCAGCACTTCCCGCGGGCGACGGCACGAGCAGTACTTC.

V and J are TRBV7-9 and TRBJ2-7; 12 positions match TRBD2. V shed 5 bases and J 4 bases; nucleotides not matched to a gene: 6. Germline values: CDR1 SEHNR, CDR2 FQNEAQ (reference sequence). CDR3 length equals 15 residues. The CDR3 reads CASSPRTSGVYEQYF. CDR3 nucleotides: TGTGCCAGCAGCCCCCGGACTAGCGGGGTGTACGAGCAGTACTTC.

This sequence joins TRBV7-8 and TRBJ2-1; TRBD2 aligns across 7 bases. Per the germline V gene, CDR1 is SGHVS and CDR2 is FQNEAQ. The CDR3 is made up of 15 amino acids. Losses at the gene ends were 8 bases for V and 5 bases for J; bases not matched to a gene: 12. DNA of the CDR3: TGTGCCAGCCTCGAACGGGGGGTCTACAACAATGAGCAGTTCTTC. Translated, it gives CASLERGVYNNEQFF.

The chain recombines TRBV14 with TRBJ2-1, with 9 bases aligning to TRBD2. The V and J ends lost 4 bases and 7 bases, in that order; junction bases with no gene match: 8. The CDR3 consists of 15 residues. Looked up from germline, CDR1 is SGHDN and CDR2 is FVKESK. CDR3: CASSPIAGVRNEQFF. CDR3 coding DNA: TGTGCCAGCAGCCCAATAGCGGGAGTGCGGAATGAGCAGTTCTTC.

This clone was counted a few times. V usage is TRBV6-1 and J usage is TRBJ1-1; D possibly corresponds to TRBD1 (6 bases). CDR3 length: 13 amino acids. Germline values: CDR1 MNHNS, CDR2 SASEGT. Trimming took 5 bases from V and 10 from J, leaving 17 bases between them. For the CDR3, the DNA is TGTGCCAGCAGTCAATTTGGTACAGGGCGAGCTTTCTTT. It translates to CASSQFGTGRAFF.

The chain links TRBV18 to TRBJ2-6; D gene uncertain. Looked up from germline, CDR1 is KGHSH and CDR2 is LQKENI. The CDR3 runs 17 residues. V gave up 1 base and J gave up 0 bases, with 10 bases separating them. DNA of the CDR3: TGTGCCAGCTCACCACGGGCAGCATCCTCTGGGGCCAACGTCCTGACTTTC. This gives the protein CASSPRAASSGANVLTF.

The chain uses TRBV7-9 and TRBJ2-7; TRBD2 matches at 13 bases. This CDR3 is built from 19 residues. The V gene's germline CDR1 is SEHNR and CDR2 FQNEAQ (reference sequence). With V trimmed by 7 bases and J by 7 bases, 22 bases remained unmatched. This chain's CDR3 is CASTLEEGGLAGEFEEQYF. The DNA of the CDR3 is TGTGCCAGCACCCTCGAGGAGGGAGGACTAGCGGGAGAGTTTGAGGAGCAGTACTTC.

This clone has more than one count but fewer than ten. CDR3 in amino acids: CASTGTEMPEAFF. The CDR3 coding sequence is TGTGCCAGCACCGGGACAGAGATGCCTGAAGCTTTCTTT. The chain is built from TRBV6-5 and TRBJ1-1; TRBD1 matches at 7 bases. The CDR3 has 13 amino acids. Trimming removed 7 bases from V and 6 bases from J; junction bases left unmatched: 8. Germline-derived CDR1 and CDR2 are MNHEY and SVGAGI.

The V and J genes are TRBV29-1 and TRBJ2-7; 7 bases are a match to TRBD1. Trimming cost V 3 bases and J 3 bases; bases outside gene matches: 5. The CDR3 is made up of 13 amino acids. Germline lookup yields CDR1 SQVTM and CDR2 ANQGSEA. The CDR3 here is CSVEENRGYEQYF. The CDR3 bases are TGCAGCGTTGAGGAGAACAGGGGCTACGAGCAGTACTTC.

The count of this clone is one. V is TRBV6-5 and J is TRBJ1-1; 9 bases line up with TRBD1. The CDR3 extends over 12 amino acids. V lost 6 bases, J lost 8 bases, and 4 bases stayed unmatched. Germline V lookup: CDR1 MNHEY, CDR2 SVGAGI. Here the CDR3 reads CASRTGTGEAFF. DNA for the CDR3: TGTGCCAGCAGGACCGGGACAGGGGAAGCTTTCTTT.